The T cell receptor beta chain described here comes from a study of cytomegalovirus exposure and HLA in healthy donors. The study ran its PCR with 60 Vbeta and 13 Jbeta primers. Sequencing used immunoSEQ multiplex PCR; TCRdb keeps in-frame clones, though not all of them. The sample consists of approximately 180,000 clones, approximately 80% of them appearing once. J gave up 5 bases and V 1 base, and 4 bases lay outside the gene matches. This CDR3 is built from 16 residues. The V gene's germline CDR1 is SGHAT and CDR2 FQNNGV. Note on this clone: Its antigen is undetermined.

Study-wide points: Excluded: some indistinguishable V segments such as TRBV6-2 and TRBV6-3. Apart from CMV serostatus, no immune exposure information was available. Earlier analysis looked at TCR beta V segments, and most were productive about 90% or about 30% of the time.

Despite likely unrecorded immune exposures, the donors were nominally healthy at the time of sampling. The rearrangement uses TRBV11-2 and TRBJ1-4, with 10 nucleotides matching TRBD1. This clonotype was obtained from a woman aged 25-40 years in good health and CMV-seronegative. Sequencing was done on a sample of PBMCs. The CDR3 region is CASSLGDRGQNEKLFF. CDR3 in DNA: TGTGCCAGCAGCTTAGGGGACAGGGGCCAGAATGAAAAACTGTTTTTT.